This record looks at one T cell receptor beta chain sequence and its context. The antigen remains undetermined. The entry originates in a study of monozygotic twins with inflammatory bowel disease. Points from the study as a whole: Support for any single strong IBD-associated signal or clonotype was not found. Among IBD patients, TCRbeta diversity (inverse Simpson) was lower than in healthy co-twins.

Per sample, reverse transcription was split into eight reactions. A template switching step added UMIs, each with a 6-nucleotide sample barcode. TCRdb reanalyzed the 5' RACE reads, giving one entry per CDR3 protein sequence and no DNA. The ten most abundant clones cover 2.4% of a sample with about 160,000 distinct CDR3 sequences. CDR1 is MNHEY, CDR2 SVGAGI, per germline. This CDR3 is 16 amino acids long. The clonotype comes from a human donor with ulcerative colitis or Crohn's disease, or a healthy co-twin of an affected twin (not recorded which). Sequencing input: blood. This sequence joins TRBV6-5 and TRBJ2-3; the D call from TCRdb, TRBD1, cannot be confirmed without DNA. CDR3 region: CASSYSGGRSTDTQYF.